This T cell receptor (beta chain) stems from a study of high-grade serous ovarian cancer treatment subgroups. The wider study: On average, 14,192 reads and 6,000 to 7,500 unique TCR beta rearrangements were obtained per sample. The study's findings and limits: Higher neoantigen levels went with greater TCR clonal relatedness. Different patients shared almost no repertoire; same-patient tumors shared roughly 0.1 to 0.8.

The CDR3 is made up of 12 amino acids. The V end lost 8 bases, the J end lost 2 bases, and 9 bases lay between the germline ends. From germline, CDR1 is SNHLY and CDR2 FYNNEI. Of note for this clone: Its target is unknown.

Sequencing was performed with immunoSEQ multiplex PCR; in TCRdb, only in-frame clones are kept and a portion is missing. The table includes about 16,000 clones, approximately 73% detected once. Tumor samples were taken before definitive surgery or chemotherapy. The V gene is TRBV2, the J gene TRBJ2-5; D may match TRBD1 or TRBD2 (5 bases each). This clonotype was obtained from a human donor with high-grade serous ovarian cancer. Source material: tumor tissue. The CDR3 sequence: CASRDDQETQYF. In nucleotides, the CDR3 is TGTGCCAGCCGGGACGATCAAGAGACCCAGTACTTC.